The T cell receptor (beta chain) under discussion was sequenced for a study of T cell changes during pregnancy in multiple sclerosis. The method was immunoSEQ multiplex PCR; TCRdb's version includes in-frame clones alone and lacks a portion of them. The sample consists of approximately 50,000 clones, approximately 95% of them appearing once. With V trimmed by 4 bases and J by 4 bases, 1 base remained unmatched. The CDR3 spans 13 residues. Germline V gene data show CDR1 as SGHDT and CDR2 as YYEEEE. The sample consisted of CD4+ T cells from peripheral blood mononuclear cells, taken in the third trimester of pregnancy. This sequence originates from a female donor with multiple sclerosis, enrolled in a pregnancy study. The V gene is TRBV5-6, the J gene TRBJ1-1, with 10 nucleotides matching TRBD1. CDR3 in amino acids: CASSRTGGTEAFF. CDR3 nucleotides: TGTGCCAGCAGCAGGACAGGGGGCACTGAAGCTTTCTTT.